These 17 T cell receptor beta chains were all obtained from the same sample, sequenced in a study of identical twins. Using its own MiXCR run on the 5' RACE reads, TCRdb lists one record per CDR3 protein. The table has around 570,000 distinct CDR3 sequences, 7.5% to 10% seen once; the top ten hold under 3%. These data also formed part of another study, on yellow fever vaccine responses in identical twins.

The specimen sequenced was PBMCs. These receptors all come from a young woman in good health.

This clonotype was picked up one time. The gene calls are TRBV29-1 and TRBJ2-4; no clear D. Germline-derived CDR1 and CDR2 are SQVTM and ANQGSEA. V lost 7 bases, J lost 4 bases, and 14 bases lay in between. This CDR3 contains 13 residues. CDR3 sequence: CSEEPVTKNIQYF. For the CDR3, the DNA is TGCAGCGAAGAGCCGGTAACTAAAAACATTCAGTACTTC.

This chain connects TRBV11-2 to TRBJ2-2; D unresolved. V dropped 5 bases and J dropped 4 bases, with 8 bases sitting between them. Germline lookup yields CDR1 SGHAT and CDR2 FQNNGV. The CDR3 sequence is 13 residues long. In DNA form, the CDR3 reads TGTGCCAGCAGCACAGCAGGCACCGGGGAGCTGTTTTTT. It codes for CASSTAGTGELFF.

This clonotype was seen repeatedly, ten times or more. CDR3 sequence: CASSQARTGGVDEQYF. The DNA of the CDR3 is TGCGCCAGCAGCCAGGCTAGGACAGGGGGCGTGGACGAGCAGTACTTC. The chain couples TRBV4-3 to TRBJ2-7; TRBD1 aligns across 11 bases. This CDR3 has 16 residues. Germline loops: CDR1 LGHNA, CDR2 YSLEER. V shed 3 bases, J shed 5 bases, and the junction held 9 bases outside the gene matches.

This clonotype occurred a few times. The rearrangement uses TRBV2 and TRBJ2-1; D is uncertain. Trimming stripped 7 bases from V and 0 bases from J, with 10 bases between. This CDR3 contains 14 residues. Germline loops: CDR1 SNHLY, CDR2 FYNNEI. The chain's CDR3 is CASTWQSSYNEQFF. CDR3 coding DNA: TGTGCCAGCACCTGGCAAAGCTCCTACAATGAGCAGTTCTTC. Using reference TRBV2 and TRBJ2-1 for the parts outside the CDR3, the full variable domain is EPEVTQTPSHQVTQMGQEVILRCVPISNHLYFYWYRQILGQKVEFLVSFYNNEISEKSEIFDDQFSVERPDGSNFTLKIRSTKLEDSAMYFCASTWQSSYNEQFFGPGTRLTVL.

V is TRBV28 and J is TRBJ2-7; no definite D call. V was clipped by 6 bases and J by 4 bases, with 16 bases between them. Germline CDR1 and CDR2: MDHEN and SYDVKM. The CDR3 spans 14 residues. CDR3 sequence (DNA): TGTGCCAGCAGAATCTCAAAGGGCAGGTACGAGCAGTACTTC. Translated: CASRISKGRYEQYF.

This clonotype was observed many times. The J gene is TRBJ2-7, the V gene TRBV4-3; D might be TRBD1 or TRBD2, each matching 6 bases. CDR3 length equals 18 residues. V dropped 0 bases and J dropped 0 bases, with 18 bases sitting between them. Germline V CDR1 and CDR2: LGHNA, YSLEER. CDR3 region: CASSQDQGGGGSSYEQYF. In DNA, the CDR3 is TGCGCCAGCAGCCAAGATCAGGGTGGAGGGGGGAGCTCCTACGAGCAGTACTTC.

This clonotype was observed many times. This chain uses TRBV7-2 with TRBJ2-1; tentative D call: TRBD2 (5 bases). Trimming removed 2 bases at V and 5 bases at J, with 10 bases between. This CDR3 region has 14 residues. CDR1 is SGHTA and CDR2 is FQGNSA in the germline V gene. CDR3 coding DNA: TGTGCCAGCAGCTTATTTTTCGGGAACAATGAGCAGTTCTTC. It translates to CASSLFFGNNEQFF.

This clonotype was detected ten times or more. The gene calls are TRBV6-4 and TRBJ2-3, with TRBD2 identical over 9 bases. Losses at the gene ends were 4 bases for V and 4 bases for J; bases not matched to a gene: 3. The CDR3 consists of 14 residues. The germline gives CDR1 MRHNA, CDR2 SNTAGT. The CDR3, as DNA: TGTGCCAGCAGTGTGCGGGGGGGCCCAGATACGCAGTATTTT. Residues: CASSVRGGPDTQYF.

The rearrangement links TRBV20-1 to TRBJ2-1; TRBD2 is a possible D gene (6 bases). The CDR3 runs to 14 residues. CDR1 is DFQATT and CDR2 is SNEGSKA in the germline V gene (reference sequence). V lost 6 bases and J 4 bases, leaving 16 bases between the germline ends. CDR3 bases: TGCAGTGCCCACAATAGCGGAAATTACAATGAGCAGTTCTTC. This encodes CSAHNSGNYNEQFF.

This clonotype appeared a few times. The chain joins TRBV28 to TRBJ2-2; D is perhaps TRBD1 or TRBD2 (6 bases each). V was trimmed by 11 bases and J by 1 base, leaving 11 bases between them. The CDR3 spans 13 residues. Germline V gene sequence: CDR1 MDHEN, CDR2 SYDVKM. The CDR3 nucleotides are TGTGCCCTCGGGGGCGAGAACACCGGGGAGCTGTTTTTT. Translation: CALGGENTGELFF.

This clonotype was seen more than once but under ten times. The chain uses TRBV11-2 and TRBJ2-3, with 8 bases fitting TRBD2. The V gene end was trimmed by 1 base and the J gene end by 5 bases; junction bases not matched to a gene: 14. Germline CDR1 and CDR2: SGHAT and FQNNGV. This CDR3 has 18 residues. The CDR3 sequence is CASSLVLTGGARGDTQYF. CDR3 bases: TGTGCCAGCAGCTTAGTTCTTACGGGGGGGGCCCGGGGAGATACGCAGTATTTT.

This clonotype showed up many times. The CDR3 coding sequence is TGTGCCGGAAGGGGGCAGTTTGGGGCCGGGGAGCTGTTTTTT. It codes for CAGRGQFGAGELFF. The chain uses TRBV30 and TRBJ2-2; 7 positions match TRBD1. With 8 bases clipped from V and 6 bases from J, the junction kept 12 bases outside the gene matches. Germline V gene data show CDR1 as GTSNPN and CDR2 as SVGIG (reference sequence). The CDR3 runs to 14 residues.

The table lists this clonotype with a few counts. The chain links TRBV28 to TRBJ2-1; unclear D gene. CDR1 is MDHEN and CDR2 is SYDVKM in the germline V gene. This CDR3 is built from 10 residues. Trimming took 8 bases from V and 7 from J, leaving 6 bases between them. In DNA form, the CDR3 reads TGTGCCAGCCTTGGGAATGAGCAGTTCTTC. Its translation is CASLGNEQFF.

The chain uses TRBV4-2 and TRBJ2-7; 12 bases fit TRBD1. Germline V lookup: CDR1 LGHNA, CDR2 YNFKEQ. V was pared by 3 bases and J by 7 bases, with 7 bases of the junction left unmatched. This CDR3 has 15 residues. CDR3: CASSHGTGGIKEQYF. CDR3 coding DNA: TGTGCCAGCAGCCACGGGACAGGGGGCATAAAAGAGCAGTACTTC.

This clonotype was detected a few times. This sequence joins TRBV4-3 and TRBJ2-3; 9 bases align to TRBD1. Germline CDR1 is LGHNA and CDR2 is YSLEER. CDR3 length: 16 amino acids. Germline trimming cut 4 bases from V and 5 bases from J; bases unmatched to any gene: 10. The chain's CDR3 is CASSPTPGQGKDTQYF. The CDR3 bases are TGCGCCAGCAGCCCCACCCCGGGACAGGGTAAAGATACGCAGTATTTT.

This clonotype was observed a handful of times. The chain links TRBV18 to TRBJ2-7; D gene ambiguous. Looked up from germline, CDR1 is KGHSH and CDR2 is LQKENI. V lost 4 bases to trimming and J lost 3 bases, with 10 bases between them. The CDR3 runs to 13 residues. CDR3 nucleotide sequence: TGTGCCAGCTCACGGGCTGACGGCTACGAGCAGTACTTC. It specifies CASSRADGYEQYF.

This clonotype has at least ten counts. The CDR3 loop is CASSLGPKQDTQYF. CDR3 bases: TGCGCCAGCAGCCTCGGGCCGAAGCAAGATACGCAGTATTTT. The rearrangement joins TRBV5-1 to TRBJ2-3; D ambiguous. From germline, CDR1 is SGHRS and CDR2 YFSETQ. The CDR3 covers 14 residues. Trimming cost V 4 bases and J 5 bases, with 14 bases left between them.